A single sample gave rise to the 20 T cell receptor beta chains below, sequenced in a study of T cell responses to AZD1222 COVID-19 vaccine. Libraries were prepared by immunoSEQ multiplex PCR; TCRdb keeps only in-frame clonotypes and omits some of them. The sample lists tens of thousands of clones, 70% to 90% seen once, with more than 9.5% in the top ten. Here the sequenced sample was peripheral blood, taken 28 days after the second AZD1222 dose. These receptors came from an adult who received the AZD1222 COVID-19 vaccine.

The chain is built from TRBV30 and TRBJ1-1; D unresolved. This CDR3 is built from 13 residues. Germline V gives CDR1 GTSNPN, CDR2 SVGIG (reference sequence). V shed 6 bases and J shed 5 bases, with 16 bases lying between them. CDR3 in DNA: TGTGCCTGTCGCCGCGGGGAAGGGACTGAAGCTTTCTTT. As protein: CACRRGEGTEAFF.

The V gene is TRBV5-1, the J gene TRBJ1-4, with a possible D match to TRBD1 (5 bases). Germline-derived CDR1 and CDR2 are SGHRS and YFSETQ. The ends were cut back, 4 bases at V and 8 bases at J, with 21 bases in the middle. This CDR3 is built from 16 residues. The DNA of the CDR3 is TGCGCCAGCAGCAGACGAAGGAGGGACCGGACCGAAAAACTGTTTTTT. Its protein is CASSRRRRDRTEKLFF.

This rearrangement joins TRBV9 to TRBJ2-7, with TRBD1 matching over 8 bases. The CDR3 is 14 amino acids. V lost 4 bases, J lost 1 base, and 4 bases stayed unmatched. The germline CDR1 and CDR2 sequences are SGDLS and YYNGEE. CDR3 in amino acids: CASSPDRVSYEQYF. CDR3 bases: TGTGCCAGCAGCCCGGACAGGGTTTCCTACGAGCAGTACTTC.

V and J are TRBV2 and TRBJ1-5, with a weak D call TRBD1 (5 bases). There are 12 residues in the CDR3. Trimming cost V 6 bases and J 10 bases, with 13 bases left between them. Germline lookup yields CDR1 SNHLY and CDR2 FYNNEI. The DNA for the CDR3 is TGTGCCAGCAGGGGGCCTCCGGGACCCCAGCATTTT. Protein product: CASRGPPGPQHF.

This rearrangement joins TRBV9 to TRBJ2-1; D gene uncertain. Trimming stripped 0 bases from V and 0 bases from J, with 7 bases between. CDR3 length: 15 amino acids. Germline V gene data show CDR1 as SGDLS and CDR2 as YYNGEE. CDR3 nucleotides: TGTGCCAGCAGCGTAGTCCCAAGCTCCTACAATGAGCAGTTCTTC. Its translation: CASSVVPSSYNEQFF.

The DNA for the CDR3 is TGTGCCAGCAGTTTATCGGGGGACATCTACGAGCAGTACTTC. Encoded protein: CASSLSGDIYEQYF. The chain joins TRBV27 to TRBJ2-7; weak D call: TRBD1 (6 bases). The germline CDR1 and CDR2 sequences are MNHEY and SMNVEV (reference sequence). The V gene lost 0 bases and the J gene lost 3 bases, with 9 bases spanning the gap. CDR3 length equals 14 residues.

This clone appeared once. The chain is built from TRBV5-4 and TRBJ2-5, with D perhaps matching TRBD2 (6 bases). The germline V and J ends were trimmed by 4 bases and 5 bases, with 21 bases remaining between them. This CDR3 comprises 16 residues. CDR1 is SGHNT and CDR2 is YYREEE in the germline V gene (reference sequence). The CDR3 DNA reads as TGTGCCAGCAGCCCGCCCCCCGGTGCGGGACGGGAGACCCAGTACTTC. Its protein product is CASSPPPGAGRETQYF.

The chain recombines TRBV25-1 with TRBJ1-2; D is unresolved. Germline V gene lookup returns CDR1 MGHDK and CDR2 SYGVNS. The V end was cut by 4 bases, the J end by 6 bases, with 6 bases between. This CDR3 contains 11 residues. CDR3 region: CASSVAHGYTF. The DNA of the CDR3 is TGTGCCAGCAGTGTGGCACATGGCTACACCTTC.

With respect to this clone: In the same sample, other DNA sequences code for this CDR3. V and J are TRBV7-2 and TRBJ1-5; possibly TRBD1 for D (6 bases). Between the trimmed V and J ends, which lost 3 bases and 2 bases, there was a span of 8 bases. CDR3 size: 14 residues. Germline V gene sequence: CDR1 SGHTA, CDR2 FQGNSA. CDR3: CASSLRGGNQPQHF. Here the CDR3 DNA reads TGTGCCAGCAGCTTGAGGGGGGGCAATCAGCCCCAGCATTTT.

The V call is TRBV4-1, the J call TRBJ2-5, with 9 bases aligning to TRBD1. The V segment lost 2 bases and the J segment 4 bases; nucleotides outside the gene matches: 5. Germline V gene sequence: CDR1 MGHRA, CDR2 YSYEKL. The CDR3 spans 15 residues. This CDR3 is CASSQPGQGGETQYF. CDR3 sequence (DNA): TGCGCCAGCAGCCAACCGGGACAGGGAGGAGAGACCCAGTACTTC.

The chain has TRBV28 and TRBJ1-2; maybe TRBD1 (5 bases). Germline V gives CDR1 MDHEN, CDR2 SYDVKM. The CDR3 spans 12 residues. Between the trimmed V and J ends, which lost 8 bases and 0 bases, there was a span of 7 bases. CDR3: CASWDPNYGYTF. The CDR3 DNA reads TGTGCCAGCTGGGACCCTAACTATGGCTACACCTTC.

This chain connects TRBV4-1 to TRBJ1-5; D is unclear. Germline V gives CDR1 MGHRA, CDR2 YSYEKL. Trimming removed 1 base at V and 2 bases at J, with 6 bases between. CDR3 length equals 14 residues. The CDR3: CASSQVGGNQPQHF. The CDR3 DNA reads TGCGCCAGCAGCCAAGTCGGGGGCAATCAGCCCCAGCATTTT.

This clone was detected once. V usage is TRBV5-5 and J usage is TRBJ1-5; D unclear. V gave up 2 bases and J gave up 1 base, with 10 bases separating them. The CDR3 sequence is 15 residues long. Germline V gene lookup returns CDR1 SGHKS and CDR2 YYEKEE (reference sequence). The CDR3 loop reads CASSFQQISNQPQHF. The CDR3, as DNA: TGTGCCAGCAGCTTTCAACAGATCAGCAATCAGCCCCAGCATTTT. Full variable domain (outside the CDR3, taken from reference TRBV5-5 and TRBJ1-5): DAGVTQSPTHLIKTRGQQVTLRCSPISGHKSVSWYQQVLGQGPQFIFQYYEKEERGRGNFPDRFSARQFPNYSSELNVNALLLGDSALYLCASSFQQISNQPQHFGDGTRLSIL.

The gene calls are TRBV19 and TRBJ1-2; D uncertain. This CDR3 has 14 amino acids. Germline-derived CDR1 and CDR2 are LNHDA and SQIVND (reference sequence). V lost 3 bases, J lost 4 bases, and 12 bases lay in between. The CDR3 nucleotides read TGTGCCAGTAGTATTAGGGCGAACATCTATGGCTACACCTTC. Encoded protein: CASSIRANIYGYTF. Looking up the rest from reference TRBV19 and TRBJ1-2 gives the full variable domain: DGGITQSPKYLFRKEGQNVTLSCEQNLNHDAMYWYRQDPGQGLRLIYYSQIVNDFQKGDIAEGYSVSREKKESFPLTVTSAQKNPTAFYLCASSIRANIYGYTFGSGTRLTVV.

This clone has a single count. CDR3 DNA: TGTGCCAGCAGCTGGGGCAGGGGCCAAGAGACCCAGTACTTC. It codes for CASSWGRGQETQYF. The gene calls are TRBV28 and TRBJ2-5, with a tentative D call TRBD1 (6 bases). The germline CDR1 and CDR2 sequences are MDHEN and SYDVKM. CDR3 length: 14 residues. With 6 bases removed from V and 1 base from J, the gap between germline ends came to 12 bases. The full variable domain, its missing parts supplied by reference TRBV28 and TRBJ2-5, is DVKVTQSSRYLVKRTGEKVFLECVQDMDHENMFWYRQDPGLGLRLIYFSYDVKMKEKGDIPEGYSVSREKKERFSLILESASTNQTSMYLCASSWGRGQETQYFGPGTRLLVL.

The chain combines TRBV6-5 with TRBJ1-6; no reliable D call. Looked up from germline, CDR1 is MNHEY and CDR2 is SVGAGI. The ends were cut back, 2 bases at V and 7 bases at J, with 3 bases in the middle. This CDR3 contains 12 residues. The CDR3: CASSYRNSPLHF. The CDR3 coding sequence is TGTGCCAGCAGTTACCGAAATTCACCCCTCCACTTT.

The rearrangement links TRBV7-8 to TRBJ1-2; 11 nucleotides line up with TRBD1. Germline trimming cut 1 base from V and 4 bases from J; bases unmatched to any gene: 5. The CDR3 covers 16 residues. Germline CDR1 reads SGHVS; CDR2 reads FQNEAQ. The chain's CDR3 is CASSLEGTGGAYGYTF. DNA for the CDR3: TGTGCCAGCAGCTTAGAAGGGACAGGGGGGGCCTATGGCTACACCTTC.

The J gene is TRBJ2-7, the V gene TRBV2, with TRBD2 matching 9 bases. The V gene end was trimmed by 2 bases and the J gene end by 0 bases; junction bases not matched to a gene: 5. Per germline, CDR1 SNHLY and CDR2 FYNNEI. This CDR3 comprises 16 residues. The CDR3 sequence: CASSEWGSGSSYEQYF. DNA for the CDR3: TGTGCCAGCAGTGAATGGGGTAGCGGGAGCTCCTACGAGCAGTACTTC. The full variable domain, in which reference TRBV2 and TRBJ2-7 provide the parts outside the CDR3, is EPEVTQTPSHQVTQMGQEVILRCVPISNHLYFYWYRQILGQKVEFLVSFYNNEISEKSEIFDDQFSVERPDGSNFTLKIRSTKLEDSAMYFCASSEWGSGSSYEQYFGPGTRLTVT.

V usage is TRBV19 and J usage is TRBJ2-5; possibly TRBD1 for D (6 bases). From germline, CDR1 is LNHDA and CDR2 SQIVND (reference sequence). The CDR3 has 14 amino acids. Trimming removed 6 bases from V and 3 bases from J, with 14 bases in between. This CDR3 is CASRKKGQKETQYF. CDR3 bases: TGTGCCAGTAGGAAGAAAGGACAGAAAGAGACCCAGTACTTC. The whole variable domain, filled in from reference TRBV19 and TRBJ2-5, reads DGGITQSPKYLFRKEGQNVTLSCEQNLNHDAMYWYRQDPGQGLRLIYYSQIVNDFQKGDIAEGYSVSREKKESFPLTVTSAQKNPTAFYLCASRKKGQKETQYFGPGTRLLVL.

The CDR3 region has the DNA TGCGCCAGCAGCTTTAGCGGGGGGGCAGGAGATACGCAGTATTTT. It codes for CASSFSGGAGDTQYF. This chain links TRBV4-1 with TRBJ2-3, with 11 bases aligning to TRBD2. The CDR3 consists of 15 residues. Germline V gene data show CDR1 as MGHRA and CDR2 as YSYEKL. Germline trimming cut 5 bases from V and 5 bases from J; bases unmatched to any gene: 6.